These 30 T cell receptor beta chains originate from one sample sequenced in a study of T cells after yellow fever vaccination. One entry per CDR3 protein, called by TCRdb with MiXCR from the 5' RACE reads. The data hold about 30,000 distinct CDR3 sequences, with around 4.3% observed a single time. Sequenced material: CD8+ T cells sorted from PBMCs, taken 5 days after the yellow fever booster vaccination. The origin of the receptors is a man younger than 40 who received the YFV17D yellow fever vaccine.

This clonotype was recorded at least ten times. The rearrangement uses TRBV14 and TRBJ2-3, with D unresolved. Looked up from germline, CDR1 is SGHDN and CDR2 is FVKESK. The V end was cut by 2 bases, the J end by 2 bases, with 14 bases between. The CDR3 consists of 16 residues. CDR3 coding DNA: TGTGCCAGCAGCCAACTCGGCTCTTCCACCACAGATACGCAGTATTTT. Amino acid sequence: CASSQLGSSTTDTQYF.

The sample holds many counts of this clonotype. This chain connects TRBV6-2 or TRBV6-3 to TRBJ2-6, with TRBD1 identical over 9 bases. Per germline, CDR1 MNHEY and CDR2 SVGEGT. Trimming removed 8 bases from V and 1 base from J; junction bases left unmatched: 15. The CDR3 is 19 residues long. CDR3 nucleotide sequence: TGTGCCAGCGAATCCCCGCTGACAGGGGGGACGTCTGGGGCCAACGTCCTGACTTTC. Amino acid sequence: CASESPLTGGTSGANVLTF.

This clonotype has ten or more counts. The chain joins TRBV20-1 to TRBJ2-7, with TRBD2 matching 8 bases. The junction had 5 bases not matched to a gene; V was cut back by 3 bases and J by 4 bases. This CDR3 region has 13 residues. In germline, CDR1 is DFQATT, CDR2 SNEGSKA (reference sequence). CDR3 DNA: TGCAGTGCTAGCAGACTAGCGCAATACGAGCAGTACTTC. Protein sequence: CSASRLAQYEQYF.

This clonotype was picked up many times. The rearrangement uses TRBV9 and TRBJ1-2; 7 nucleotides match TRBD1. This CDR3 is 17 amino acids long. Per the germline V gene, CDR1 is SGDLS and CDR2 is YYNGEE. J was trimmed by 5 bases and V by 6 bases; bases with no gene match: 19. The CDR3 region is CASTAQPMGQSGYGYTF. Written as DNA, the CDR3 is TGTGCCAGCACCGCACAACCGATGGGACAGTCGGGGTATGGCTACACCTTC. The complete variable domain, with remaining parts taken from reference TRBV9 and TRBJ1-2, reads DSGVTQTPKHLITATGQRVTLRCSPRSGDLSVYWYQQSLDQGLQFLIQYYNGEERAKGNILERFSAQQFPDLHSELNLSSLELGDSALYFCASTAQPMGQSGYGYTFGSGTRLTVV.

This clonotype was recorded many times. V and J are TRBV5-5 and TRBJ2-7; 9 bases align to TRBD1. The CDR3 is 15 amino acids. From germline, CDR1 is SGHKS and CDR2 YYEKEE (reference sequence). J lost 0 bases, V lost 2 bases, and 3 bases had no gene match. CDR3 nucleotide sequence: TGTGCCAGCAGCTTCCCGGGACAGGGCTCCTACGAGCAGTACTTC. As protein: CASSFPGQGSYEQYF.

This clonotype was recorded at least ten times. The chain carries TRBV20-1 and TRBJ2-7, with D uncertain. Germline V gene sequence: CDR1 DFQATT, CDR2 SNEGSKA (reference sequence). This CDR3 spans 13 amino acids. V lost 2 bases and J 3 bases, leaving 11 bases between the germline ends. This CDR3 reads CSARQKGRYEQYF. The CDR3 coding sequence is TGCAGTGCTAGACAAAAGGGCCGCTACGAGCAGTACTTC.

This clonotype has a count of ten or more. The gene calls are TRBV7-8 and TRBJ2-5; TRBD2 agrees at 9 bases. Germline trimming cut 3 bases from V and 5 bases from J; bases unmatched to any gene: 13. Germline assignment: CDR1 SGHVS and CDR2 FQNEAQ. This CDR3 spans 17 amino acids. CDR3 bases: TGTGCCAGCAGCTTCCCCTCAAATAGCGGGAGTGGTGAGACCCAGTACTTC. Protein: CASSFPSNSGSGETQYF.

This clonotype appeared many times. The V and J genes are TRBV20-1 and TRBJ2-5; 7 nucleotides align to TRBD1. Germline trimming cut 6 bases from V and 5 bases from J; bases unmatched to any gene: 12. Germline CDR1 DFQATT, CDR2 SNEGSKA (reference sequence). This CDR3 spans 14 amino acids. This CDR3 reads CSAQTGRIAETQYF. The CDR3 DNA follows: TGCAGTGCCCAGACAGGGCGGATTGCCGAGACCCAGTACTTC.

This clonotype was found many times. V and J are TRBV3-1 and TRBJ1-6, with D tentatively TRBD1 (5 bases). The CDR3 loop spans 16 amino acids. CDR1 is LGHDT and CDR2 is YNNKEL in the germline V gene (reference sequence). The germline V and J ends were trimmed by 5 bases and 6 bases, with 17 bases remaining between them. Here the CDR3 reads CASSEAGGSGNSPLHF. Written as DNA, the CDR3 is TGTGCCAGCAGCGAGGCGGGGGGATCGGGTAATTCACCCCTCCACTTT. Based on the CDR3 plus reference TRBV3-1 and TRBJ1-6, the full variable domain is DTAVSQTPKYLVTQMGNDKSIKCEQNLGHDTMYWYKQDSKKFLKIMFSYNNKELIINETVPNRFSPKSPDKAHLNLHINSLELGDSAVYFCASSEAGGSGNSPLHFGNGTRLTVT.

This clonotype has ten or more counts. The chain carries TRBV12-3 or TRBV12-4 and TRBJ2-1; D remains unclear. This CDR3 region has 12 residues. Trimming cost V 3 bases and J 10 bases, with 10 bases left between them. The CDR3 region is CASSFRAQEQFF. In DNA form, the CDR3 reads TGTGCCAGCAGTTTTAGGGCGCAGGAGCAGTTCTTC.

This clonotype was recorded at least ten times. V and J are TRBV7-6 and TRBJ2-2; 8 nucleotides line up with TRBD2. V was pared by 5 bases and J by 0 bases, with 14 bases of the junction left unmatched. This CDR3 spans 19 amino acids. Germline V CDR1 and CDR2: SGHVS, FNYEAQ. CDR3 loop: CASSPATYRAGANTGELFF. The DNA of the CDR3 is TGTGCCAGCAGCCCAGCAACGTACCGAGCGGGAGCGAACACCGGGGAGCTGTTTTTT.

This clonotype has at least ten counts. The rearrangement uses TRBV5-5 and TRBJ2-5; TRBD1 or TRBD2 may be the D gene (5 bases each). V was trimmed by 1 base and J by 1 base, leaving 8 bases between them. Germline CDR1 reads SGHKS; CDR2 reads YYEKEE (reference sequence). The CDR3 runs to 14 residues. CDR3 sequence: CASSLLGTQETQYF. The CDR3 DNA sequence: TGTGCCAGCAGCTTGCTGGGGACCCAAGAGACCCAGTACTTC.

This clonotype occurred many times. This chain connects TRBV11-2 to TRBJ2-1; D is unresolved. The V end was cut by 2 bases, the J end by 3 bases, with 20 bases between. The CDR3 runs to 18 residues. The V gene's germline CDR1 is SGHAT and CDR2 FQNNGV. The CDR3 spells CASSLFPSTPAFYNEQFF. In DNA, the CDR3 is TGTGCCAGCAGCTTATTTCCTTCTACGCCTGCATTCTACAATGAGCAGTTCTTC.

There are many counts of this clonotype. This sequence joins TRBV29-1 and TRBJ1-1; D gene ambiguous. The CDR3 contains 15 residues. Germline V gives CDR1 SQVTM, CDR2 ANQGSEA. Trimming left V 4 bases short and J 0 bases short, with 15 bases between. Here the CDR3 reads CSVAWSVSLNTEAFF. DNA of the CDR3: TGCAGCGTTGCGTGGTCAGTGAGTTTGAACACTGAAGCTTTCTTT.

This clonotype occurred many times. This chain joins TRBV2 and TRBJ2-5; 9 positions match TRBD2. The CDR3 sequence is 16 residues long. Germline lookup yields CDR1 SNHLY and CDR2 FYNNEI. V trimming: 8 bases; J trimming: 4 bases; junction bases outside the gene matches: 14. This CDR3 is CASAETGLAGRETQYF. CDR3 nucleotide sequence: TGTGCCAGCGCCGAGACAGGGCTAGCGGGACGAGAGACCCAGTACTTC.

This clonotype showed up many times. This chain links TRBV2 with TRBJ2-5, with unresolved D. Germline CDR1 is SNHLY and CDR2 is FYNNEI. The CDR3 totals 10 residues. V lost 4 bases to trimming and J lost 5 bases, with 2 bases between them. The CDR3 DNA sequence: TGTGCCAGCAGTGGTGAGACCCAGTACTTC. Protein sequence: CASSGETQYF.

This clonotype was recorded many times. This chain links TRBV20-1 with TRBJ2-7; 7 positions match TRBD2. The CDR3 consists of 15 residues. V shed 0 bases, J shed 4 bases, and the junction held 9 bases outside the gene matches. From germline, CDR1 is DFQATT and CDR2 SNEGSKA (reference sequence). The CDR3 coding sequence is TGCAGTGCTAGAGACAGGAGGGGACTACCGTACGAGCAGTACTTC. It codes for CSARDRRGLPYEQYF.

In its sample, this clonotype was seen many times. The V gene is TRBV5-1, the J gene TRBJ2-1; D ambiguous. The CDR3 length is 11 residues. Per germline, CDR1 SGHRS and CDR2 YFSETQ. Between the trimmed V and J ends, which lost 6 bases and 8 bases, there was a span of 9 bases. The CDR3 DNA reads as TGCGCCAGCAAAATCTCCCATGAGCAGTTCTTC. It specifies CASKISHEQFF.

There are many counts of this clonotype. This rearrangement joins TRBV11-2 to TRBJ1-4; D is undetermined. The CDR3 spans 16 residues. Germline-derived CDR1 and CDR2 are SGHAT and FQNNGV. V lost 1 base and J lost 5, with 14 bases in between. As DNA, the CDR3 is TGTGCCAGCAGCTTAGTTATGCAGGCCGGGAATGAAAAACTGTTTTTT. Translating it yields CASSLVMQAGNEKLFF. The whole variable domain, filled in from reference TRBV11-2 and TRBJ1-4, reads EAGVAQSPRYKIIEKRQSVAFWCNPISGHATLYWYQQILGQGPKLLIQFQNNGVVDDSQLPKDRFSAERLKGVDSTLKIQPAKLEDSAVYLCASSLVMQAGNEKLFFGSGTQLSVL.

This clonotype was detected many times. This rearrangement joins TRBV13 to TRBJ2-7; 9 positions match TRBD2. Germline loops: CDR1 PRHDT, CDR2 FYEKMQ (reference sequence). The CDR3 length is 14 residues. J gave up 6 bases and V 0 bases, and 3 bases lay outside the gene matches. The CDR3: CASSLGGLAGEQYF. The CDR3 nucleotides read TGTGCCAGCAGCTTAGGGGGACTAGCTGGCGAGCAGTACTTC.

This clonotype was seen at least ten times. The chain recombines TRBV9 with TRBJ2-7, with 7 bases matching TRBD2. CDR1 is SGDLS and CDR2 is YYNGEE in the germline V gene. CDR3 length: 16 amino acids. J gave up 6 bases and V 4 bases, and 16 bases lay outside the gene matches. This CDR3 is CASSPPEAGVPIEQYF. The CDR3 region has the DNA TGTGCCAGCAGCCCTCCCGAGGCGGGAGTACCCATCGAGCAGTACTTC.

Turning to this clonotype: It may be a read error: a sequence one base away is much more abundant. This rearrangement joins TRBV29-1 to TRBJ2-7; D not certain. The CDR3 has 12 residues. Trimming pared 4 bases from V and 3 bases from J, leaving 10 bases between. Per the germline V gene, CDR1 is SQVTM and CDR2 is ANQGSEA. The CDR3 nucleotides read TGCAGCGTTGTCACAAGGGACTACGAGCAGTACTTC. The encoded protein is CSVVTRDYEQYF.

This clonotype was recorded at least ten times. The rearrangement links TRBV4-1 to TRBJ2-7; 7 bases line up with TRBD2. CDR1 is MGHRA, CDR2 YSYEKL, per germline. The J segment lost 2 bases and the V segment lost 0 bases, leaving 7 bases of the junction unmatched. The CDR3 contains 16 residues. This CDR3 reads CASSQEPLADPYEQYF. The CDR3 DNA sequence: TGCGCCAGCAGCCAAGAACCTCTAGCGGATCCCTACGAGCAGTACTTC.

This clonotype was detected ten times or more. The V call is TRBV11-3, the J call TRBJ2-1; TRBD1 matches 7 bases. This CDR3 spans 12 amino acids. After removal of 1 base from V and 13 bases from J, the junction contained 4 bases not matched to a gene. The V gene's germline CDR1 is SGHNT and CDR2 YENEEA. The CDR3 coding sequence is TGTGCCAGCAGCTTAGGGGGGACAGCCCAGTTCTTC. Translated: CASSLGGTAQFF. Complete variable domain (other parts from reference TRBV11-3 and TRBJ2-1): EAGVVQSPRYKIIEKKQPVAFWCNPISGHNTLYWYLQNLGQGPELLIRYENEEAVDDSQLPKDRFSAERLKGVDSTLKIQPAELGDSAVYLCASSLGGTAQFFGPGTRLTVL.

At least ten counts were recorded for this clonotype. This rearrangement joins TRBV7-9 to TRBJ1-3; D gene ambiguous. The V gene lost 8 bases and the J gene lost 0 bases, with 2 bases spanning the gap. CDR1 SEHNR and CDR2 FQNEAQ come from the germline V gene (reference sequence). The CDR3 length is 11 residues. The CDR3 loop is CASYSGNTIYF. Here the CDR3 DNA reads TGTGCCAGCTACTCTGGAAACACCATATATTTT.

This clonotype was detected ten times or more. The rearrangement uses TRBV6-2 or TRBV6-3 and TRBJ2-2; D is unresolved. The CDR3 is 12 amino acids. V dropped 6 bases and J dropped 9 bases, with 11 bases sitting between them. Per the germline V gene, CDR1 is MNHEY and CDR2 is SVGEGT. Here the CDR3 DNA reads TGTGCCAGCAGCCCTTACCTTCGGGAGCTGTTTTTT. Translated, it gives CASSPYLRELFF.

In this sample, this clonotype turned up many times. The V gene is TRBV28, the J gene TRBJ2-1; 7 bases line up with TRBD2. The CDR3 totals 21 residues. The V segment lost 5 bases and the J segment 0 bases; nucleotides outside the gene matches: 22. The germline V gene encodes CDR1 MDHEN and CDR2 SYDVKM. The CDR3 DNA is TGTGCCAGCAGTACAAAATGGGCGACTAGCCCGCGGGTAAGCTCCTACAATGAGCAGTTCTTC. This sequence encodes CASSTKWATSPRVSSYNEQFF.

In this sample, this clonotype turned up once. The rearrangement joins TRBV5-5 to TRBJ2-7; D is unresolved. CDR3 length: 13 amino acids. The V gene lost 3 bases and the J gene lost 4 bases, with 11 bases spanning the gap. Germline V gene lookup returns CDR1 SGHKS and CDR2 YYEKEE (reference sequence). The CDR3 is CASSSGLMYEQYF. CDR3 sequence (DNA): TGTGCCAGCAGCTCCGGCCTCATGTACGAGCAGTACTTC. The entire variable domain, with the rest obtained from reference TRBV5-5 and TRBJ2-7, is as follows: DAGVTQSPTHLIKTRGQQVTLRCSPISGHKSVSWYQQVLGQGPQFIFQYYEKEERGRGNFPDRFSARQFPNYSSELNVNALLLGDSALYLCASSSGLMYEQYFGPGTRLTVT.

Ten or more counts support this clonotype. The rearrangement uses TRBV3-1 and TRBJ2-2; D remains unclear. Germline assignment: CDR1 LGHDT and CDR2 YNNKEL (reference sequence). The CDR3 is made up of 13 amino acids. V gave up 0 bases and J gave up 9 bases, with 8 bases separating them. DNA of the CDR3: TGTGCCAGCAGCCAAGATCACCCTCGGGAGCTGTTTTTT. This sequence encodes CASSQDHPRELFF.

This clonotype was counted many times. The chain uses TRBV13 and TRBJ1-6; D may be TRBD1 (5 bases). CDR3 length equals 13 residues. V was shortened by 5 bases and J by 10 bases, with 12 bases between the two germline ends. The V gene's germline CDR1 is PRHDT and CDR2 FYEKMQ (reference sequence). For the CDR3, the DNA is TGTGCCAGCAGCGGGCAGGGTCGGTCACCCCTCCACTTT. Translated, it gives CASSGQGRSPLHF.